Below, 32 T cell receptor beta chains from the same sample are listed, as sequenced in a study of blood T cell repertoires in COVID-19. Sequencing used immunoSEQ multiplex PCR; TCRdb keeps in-frame clones, though not all of them. The sample includes approximately 120,000 clones, around 81% of them seen just once. The specimen sequenced was peripheral blood. The receptors shown here come from a human donor in a cohort sampled during active or convalescent COVID-19.

This clone was seen once. The gene calls are TRBV5-1 and TRBJ2-1, with 14 bases aligning to TRBD2. V trimming: 1 base; J trimming: 9 bases; junction bases outside the gene matches: 6. The CDR3 has 16 residues. Per germline, CDR1 SGHRS and CDR2 YFSETQ. DNA of the CDR3: TGCGCCAGCAGCTTGTCGGGACTAGCGGGAGTGGGTGAGCAGTTCTTC. Amino acid sequence: CASSLSGLAGVGEQFF.

The chain recombines TRBV9 with TRBJ1-6, with D possibly TRBD1 on 6 matching bases. The germline V gene has CDR1 SGDLS and CDR2 YYNGEE. Trimming pared 4 bases from V and 0 bases from J, leaving 8 bases between. This CDR3 comprises 15 residues. CDR3 coding DNA: TGTGCCAGCAGCAGACAGGACTCCTATAATTCACCCCTCCACTTT. This gives the protein CASSRQDSYNSPLHF.

This clone was observed once. J is TRBJ1-4 and V is TRBV3-1 (or the pseudogene TRBV3-2); D is perhaps TRBD1 (5 bases). The CDR3 is 16 residues long. Germline lookup yields CDR1 LGHDT and CDR2 YNNKEL (reference sequence). Deletions cut 5 bases from V and 8 bases from J, with 21 bases between. Here the CDR3 reads CASSRSAGVVREKLFF. The CDR3, as DNA: TGTGCCAGCAGCAGGTCCGCGGGGGTTGTGAGGGAAAAACTGTTTTTT.

V is TRBV4-3 and J is TRBJ1-6, with D maybe TRBD1 (5 bases). This CDR3 has 17 residues. Germline V gene data show CDR1 as LGHNA and CDR2 as YSLEER. V shed 1 base and J shed 0 bases, with 10 bases lying between them. This CDR3 is CASSQGPGGSYNSPLHF. As DNA, the CDR3 is TGCGCCAGCAGCCAAGGGCCCGGGGGCTCCTATAATTCACCCCTCCACTTT.

The genes are TRBV7-9 and TRBJ1-1, with 7 nucleotides matching TRBD1. With 5 bases clipped from V and 1 base from J, the junction kept 1 base outside the gene matches. The CDR3 covers 13 residues. CDR1 and CDR2 (germline): SEHNR, FQNEAQ (reference sequence). The CDR3 DNA is TGTGCCAGCAGCCGGACAGGGAACACTGAAGCTTTCTTT. Protein sequence: CASSRTGNTEAFF.

The CDR3 reads CASSFGEGPTIQYF. The CDR3, as DNA: TGTGCCAGCAGTTTTGGGGAGGGCCCAACAATTCAGTACTTC. The chain has TRBV28 and TRBJ2-4, with 7 nucleotides matching TRBD2. The CDR3 has 14 residues. Germline V gives CDR1 MDHEN, CDR2 SYDVKM. The V segment lost 3 bases and the J segment 10 bases; nucleotides outside the gene matches: 9.

The rearrangement links TRBV11-2 to TRBJ2-7; 8 bases are a match to TRBD2. V lost 2 bases to trimming and J lost 4 bases; unmatched junction nucleotides: 7. Per the germline V gene, CDR1 is SGHAT and CDR2 is FQNNGV. The CDR3 consists of 15 residues. The CDR3 DNA follows: TGTGCCAGCAGCTTAAGTAGCGGGACTCTTTACGAGCAGTACTTC. Translating gives CASSLSSGTLYEQYF.

The CDR3 sequence is CASSFRTASSYEQYF. In DNA, the CDR3 is TGTGCCAGCAGCTTCCGGACAGCCAGCTCCTACGAGCAGTACTTC. The J gene is TRBJ2-7, the V gene TRBV5-4, with D possibly being TRBD1 (6 bases). Trimming stripped 2 bases from V and 0 bases from J, with 12 bases between. This CDR3 region has 15 residues. CDR1 and CDR2 from the germline V gene are SGHNT and YYREEE (reference sequence).

The V gene is TRBV7-9, the J gene TRBJ1-5; TRBD1 matches at 7 bases. CDR1 is SEHNR and CDR2 is FQNEAQ in the germline V gene (reference sequence). The CDR3 contains 17 residues. Trimming cost V 6 bases and J 3 bases; bases outside gene matches: 14. The DNA of the CDR3 is TGTGCCAGCAGTTCATCCTCCGGGACAGATTACAATCAGCCCCAGCATTTT. This translates into CASSSSSGTDYNQPQHF.

This chain uses TRBV11-3 with TRBJ2-5; the D gene is possibly TRBD2 (5 bases). Trimming pared 5 bases from V and 4 bases from J, leaving 14 bases between. CDR3 size: 14 residues. Germline V gives CDR1 SGHNT, CDR2 YENEEA. CDR3 amino acids: CASSARRTGETQYF. Here the CDR3 DNA reads TGTGCCAGCAGCGCGAGGAGGACCGGAGAGACCCAGTACTTC.

The J gene is TRBJ1-2, the V gene TRBV7-2; D perhaps matches TRBD1 (6 bases). Germline V CDR1 and CDR2: SGHTA, FQGNSA. Trimming took 5 bases from V and 2 from J, leaving 15 bases between them. The CDR3 has 15 residues. The CDR3, as DNA: TGTGCCAGCAGCCGTGGGGGGGCAGCCAACTATGGCTACACCTTC. This translates into CASSRGGAANYGYTF.

The rearrangement links TRBV11-2 to TRBJ2-5; perhaps TRBD2 as D (5 bases). The length of the CDR3 is 15 residues. Trimming took off 1 base at V and 5 bases at J, with 14 bases between the two ends. Per the germline V gene, CDR1 is SGHAT and CDR2 is FQNNGV. CDR3 nucleotide sequence: TGTGCCAGCAGCTTAGGACGGGGATTTTTCGAGACCCAGTACTTC. This translates into CASSLGRGFFETQYF. Filled out from reference TRBV11-2 and TRBJ2-5, the complete variable domain reads EAGVAQSPRYKIIEKRQSVAFWCNPISGHATLYWYQQILGQGPKLLIQFQNNGVVDDSQLPKDRFSAERLKGVDSTLKIQPAKLEDSAVYLCASSLGRGFFETQYFGPGTRLLVL.

The chain uses TRBV6-1 and TRBJ1-1; D not resolved. The germline V gene encodes CDR1 MNHNS and CDR2 SASEGT. The CDR3 is 13 amino acids. V was cut by 3 bases and J by 3 bases, with 8 bases left in between. CDR3 DNA sequence: TGTGCCAGCAGTGAGTGGAGGCACACTGAAGCTTTCTTT. It encodes CASSEWRHTEAFF.

This clone occurred a few times. The V and J genes are TRBV9 and TRBJ2-7; weak D call: TRBD1 (6 bases). Germline V lookup: CDR1 SGDLS, CDR2 YYNGEE. The ends were cut back, 4 bases at V and 0 bases at J, with 11 bases in the middle. This CDR3 spans 14 amino acids. DNA of the CDR3: TGTGCCAGCAGCCCTGGACAGATCTCCTACGAGCAGTACTTC. It translates to CASSPGQISYEQYF.

The genes are TRBV9 and TRBJ1-2; 9 bases are a match to TRBD1. J was trimmed by 1 base and V by 7 bases; bases with no gene match: 2. CDR1 and CDR2 from the germline V gene are SGDLS and YYNGEE. The CDR3 sequence is 13 residues long. CDR3 DNA sequence: TGTGCCAGCCGGGACAGGGTTAACTATGGCTACACCTTC. It is translated as CASRDRVNYGYTF.

This sequence joins TRBV28 and TRBJ2-7; D is perhaps TRBD2 (7 bases). Germline loops: CDR1 MDHEN, CDR2 SYDVKM. CDR3 length: 15 residues. V was shortened by 3 bases and J by 7 bases, with 19 bases between the two germline ends. CDR3 amino acids: CASSFRGGAGGEQYF. The DNA for the CDR3 is TGTGCCAGCAGTTTCAGGGGAGGGGCAGGCGGAGAGCAGTACTTC.

CDR3 amino acids: CASSSMVQNNNYGYTF. CDR3 nucleotides: TGTGCCAGCAGCTCGATGGTGCAGAATAATAACTATGGCTACACCTTC. The chain combines TRBV11-2 with TRBJ1-2; D gene ambiguous. This CDR3 comprises 16 residues. Trimming took off 4 bases at V and 1 base at J, with 16 bases between the two ends. Germline values: CDR1 SGHAT, CDR2 FQNNGV.

The chain uses TRBV7-2 and TRBJ2-1; TRBD2 might be the D (5 bases). CDR3 length: 15 amino acids. Germline V gene lookup returns CDR1 SGHTA and CDR2 FQGNSA. V shed 1 base and J shed 12 bases, with 19 bases lying between them. CDR3 in DNA: TGTGCCAGCAGCTTAGTAGCCGGGTTTGCTGGAGGGCAGTTCTTC. Translation: CASSLVAGFAGGQFF.

The chain employs TRBV7-9 and TRBJ2-1; D is uncertain. The CDR3 runs 13 residues. The V end lost 1 base, the J end lost 4 bases, and 5 bases lay between the germline ends. The germline CDR1 and CDR2 sequences are SEHNR and FQNEAQ (reference sequence). CDR3 amino acids: CASSLGQYNEQFF. CDR3 nucleotide sequence: TGTGCCAGCAGCTTAGGGCAGTACAATGAGCAGTTCTTC. Full variable domain (missing parts from reference TRBV7-9 and TRBJ2-1): DTGVSQNPRHKITKRGQNVTFRCDPISEHNRLYWYRQTLGQGPEFLTYFQNEAQLEKSRLLSDRFSAERPKGSFSTLEIQRTEQGDSAMYLCASSLGQYNEQFFGPGTRLTVL.

The chain combines TRBV23-1 with TRBJ2-3, with D possibly TRBD2 on 5 matching bases. TRBV23-1 belongs to the ORF category, with a function that is uncertain. The V and J ends lost 7 bases and 2 bases respectively, with 13 bases between them. This CDR3 contains 14 residues. CDR3 amino acids: CASTSGIHTDTQYF. The CDR3 nucleotides read TGCGCCAGCACGTCCGGGATCCACACAGATACGCAGTATTTT.

The chain combines TRBV2 with TRBJ1-5; tentatively, D is TRBD1 (6 bases). CDR3 size: 17 residues. The germline V and J ends were trimmed by 6 bases and 0 bases, with 18 bases remaining between them. In germline, CDR1 is SNHLY, CDR2 FYNNEI. This CDR3 reads CASSQPTGSYSNQPQHF. For the CDR3, the DNA is TGTGCCAGCAGCCAACCCACAGGGAGTTATAGCAATCAGCCCCAGCATTTT.

A few counts support this clone. The chain couples TRBV11-2 to TRBJ2-7; TRBD2 agrees at 9 bases. V lost 5 bases to trimming and J lost 2 bases; unmatched junction nucleotides: 7. Per the germline V gene, CDR1 is SGHAT and CDR2 is FQNNGV. The CDR3 length is 15 residues. CDR3 loop: CASSPRLADPYEQYF. As DNA, the CDR3 is TGTGCCAGCAGCCCACGACTAGCGGATCCCTACGAGCAGTACTTC.

The gene calls are TRBV2 and TRBJ2-1, with no clear D. This CDR3 has 13 residues. V lost 6 bases and J lost 1, with 7 bases in between. The V gene's germline CDR1 is SNHLY and CDR2 FYNNEI. CDR3 bases: TGTGCCAGCAGGGAGAGGTCCTACAATGAGCAGTTCTTC. Residues: CASRERSYNEQFF.

The rearrangement links TRBV5-5 to TRBJ2-5; D not certain. CDR3 length equals 11 residues. Per germline, CDR1 SGHKS and CDR2 YYEKEE (reference sequence). V was trimmed by 0 bases and J by 11 bases, leaving 8 bases between them. The CDR3 region is CASSLAGGQYF. For the CDR3, the DNA is TGTGCCAGCAGCTTGGCAGGTGGGCAGTACTTC.

V is TRBV11-3 and J is TRBJ2-3; D not resolved. The CDR3 runs 14 residues. The V gene lost 5 bases and the J gene lost 0 bases, with 9 bases spanning the gap. Germline values: CDR1 SGHNT, CDR2 YENEEA. The CDR3 reads CASSPTASTDTQYF. The CDR3 DNA sequence: TGTGCCAGCAGCCCAACAGCTAGCACAGATACGCAGTATTTT.

The chain combines TRBV7-9 with TRBJ2-1; the match to TRBD2 covers 10 bases. Per germline, CDR1 SEHNR and CDR2 FQNEAQ (reference sequence). Unmatched junction bases numbered 9, after V lost 6 bases and J lost 1 base. This CDR3 comprises 17 residues. This CDR3 reads CASSRRASGGSYNEQFF. CDR3 coding DNA: TGTGCCAGCAGTCGACGTGCTAGCGGGGGTTCCTACAATGAGCAGTTCTTC.

The V call is TRBV4-3, the J call TRBJ2-2; weak D call: TRBD1 (6 bases). The V gene lost 4 bases and the J gene lost 0 bases, with 15 bases spanning the gap. The CDR3 loop spans 17 amino acids. The germline V gene encodes CDR1 LGHNA and CDR2 YSLEER. CDR3 amino acids: CASSLPAGASNTGELFF. CDR3 DNA sequence: TGCGCCAGCAGCCTCCCAGCAGGGGCGTCGAACACCGGGGAGCTGTTTTTT.

This chain joins TRBV4-3 and TRBJ1-6, with unresolved D. There are 16 residues in the CDR3. Germline CDR1 and CDR2: LGHNA and YSLEER. V was pared by 4 bases and J by 7 bases, with 17 bases between. Written as DNA, the CDR3 is TGCGCCAGCAGCCTAACCCTCACTGTCTTCAATTCACCCCTCCACTTT. Amino acids: CASSLTLTVFNSPLHF.

The chain uses TRBV2 and TRBJ2-4, with D possibly matching TRBD1 (7 bases). The CDR3 totals 12 residues. Trimming shortened V by 7 bases and J by 7 bases, and 11 bases separated the two germline ends. Germline V lookup: CDR1 SNHLY, CDR2 FYNNEI. For the CDR3, the DNA is TGTGCCAGCAAGCCAGGGGGGAACATTCAGTACTTC. This codes for CASKPGGNIQYF.

This clone was found a few times. V is TRBV6-6 and J is TRBJ2-2; TRBD2 aligns across 12 bases. The CDR3 spans 17 residues. Germline CDR1 and CDR2: MNHNY and SVGAGI (reference sequence). V trimming: 5 bases; J trimming: 2 bases; junction bases outside the gene matches: 6. CDR3: CASSPLAGGPNTGELFF. In DNA form, the CDR3 reads TGTGCCAGCAGTCCTCTAGCGGGAGGGCCAAACACCGGGGAGCTGTTTTTT.

This clone showed up just a few times. The chain is built from TRBV13 and TRBJ2-1, with D hard to call. V dropped 3 bases and J dropped 0 bases, with 6 bases sitting between them. CDR3 length: 14 residues. CDR1 is PRHDT, CDR2 FYEKMQ, per germline (reference sequence). The CDR3, as DNA: TGTGCCAGCAGCTTGATCAGCTCCTACAATGAGCAGTTCTTC. Translated: CASSLISSYNEQFF.

This chain links TRBV5-1 with TRBJ1-2, with TRBD1 matching 8 bases. Germline trimming cut 5 bases from V and 2 bases from J; bases unmatched to any gene: 8. In germline, CDR1 is SGHRS, CDR2 YFSETQ. The CDR3 extends over 15 amino acids. CDR3 in amino acids: CASSRSRQGNYGYTF. The DNA for the CDR3 is TGCGCCAGCAGTCGAAGCCGACAGGGGAACTATGGCTACACCTTC.